These T cell receptor beta chains were read from a single sample in a study of blood T cell repertoires in COVID-19. TCRdb keeps only in-frame clones here, not all; method: immunoSEQ multiplex PCR. The data contain over 150,000 clones, 90% to 95% of them singletons. The sample taken for sequencing was peripheral blood. These receptor sequences come from a man aged 45-60 years with acute or convalescent COVID-19. The CDR3 runs from the conserved cysteine through the conserved F or W. Each record gives: J gene, D gene, clone size, V gene, CDR3 DNA, CDR3 protein. D genes are given only for firm matches. Some rows mark clone size as missing; the rest say once, few, many or name a class of expanded clone.

J: TRBJ2-2
D: .
size: .
V: TRBV12-3/TRBV12-4
DNA: TGTGCCAGCAGTCGTGACACCGGGGAGCTGTTTTTT
CDR3: CASSRDTGELFF

J: TRBJ2-1
D: .
size: .
V: TRBV7-9
DNA: TGTGCCAGCAGCTTCCCCCACGGTGGCGGTAAGCAGTTCTTC
CDR3: CASSFPHGGGKQFF

J: TRBJ1-2
D: .
size: .
V: TRBV18
DNA: TGTGCCAGCTCACCGGGTGCGAGAGGGTATGATGGCTACACCTTC
CDR3: CASSPGARGYDGYTF

J: TRBJ1-6
D: .
size: .
V: TRBV2
DNA: TGTGCCAGCTTGGTCGGGACAATTAATTCACCCCTCCACTTT
CDR3: CASLVGTINSPLHF

J: TRBJ2-1
D: .
size: .
V: TRBV5-4
DNA: TGTGCCAGCAGCTTGGGAGGTGGGCTAGCGAACAATGAGCAGTTCTTC
CDR3: CASSLGGGLANNEQFF

J: TRBJ1-2
D: TRBD1
size: .
V: TRBV19
DNA: TGTGCCAGTAGCGAACAGGGGAAGTACTATGGCTACACCTTC
CDR3: CASSEQGKYYGYTF

J: TRBJ1-3
D: TRBD1
size: .
V: TRBV19
DNA: TGTGCCACCCGACCAGGGGGTGGAAACACCATATATTTT
CDR3: CATRPGGGNTIYF

J: TRBJ2-7
D: TRBD1
size: .
V: TRBV11-1
DNA: TGTGCCAGCAGCATGCCGGGACAGGGATCGAGCGAGCAGTACTTC
CDR3: CASSMPGQGSSEQYF

J: TRBJ1-1
D: .
size: .
V: TRBV7-2
DNA: TGTGCCAGCAGCTTACGAAGCGAGATGAACACTGAAGCTTTCTTT
CDR3: CASSLRSEMNTEAFF

J: TRBJ1-2
D: .
size: once
V: TRBV6-6
DNA: TGTGCCAGCAGTTACACAGAAAGAAGCTATGGCTACACCTTC
CDR3: CASSYTERSYGYTF

J: TRBJ2-1
D: .
size: .
V: TRBV10-1
DNA: TGCGCCAGCAGCTTGGAGATAGCGGCCCCGAGCTCCTACAATGAGCAGTTCTTC
CDR3: CASSLEIAAPSSYNEQFF

J: TRBJ1-1
D: .
size: .
V: TRBV12-3/TRBV12-4
DNA: TGTGCCAGCAGCCCTACAGTTAACACTGAAGCTTTCTTT
CDR3: CASSPTVNTEAFF

J: TRBJ1-1
D: .
size: .
V: TRBV5-8
DNA: TGTGCCAGCAGCTTGTTGCAGGGGTGGAACACTGAAGCTTTCTTT
CDR3: CASSLLQGWNTEAFF

J: TRBJ2-2
D: TRBD1
size: .
V: TRBV5-1
DNA: TGCGCCAGCAGCTCCTCGACAGGGGGCTTTTTCGGGGAGCTGTTTTTT
CDR3: CASSSSTGGFFGELFF

J: TRBJ2-2
D: .
size: few
V: TRBV6-5
DNA: TGTGCCAGCAAACGGGGTGCCGGGGAGCTGTTTTTT
CDR3: CASKRGAGELFF

J: TRBJ2-2
D: .
size: .
V: TRBV11-2
DNA: TGTGCCAGCAGCTTAGTCGCAGGGGCCGGGGAGCTGTTTTTT
CDR3: CASSLVAGAGELFF

J: TRBJ1-5
D: TRBD1
size: .
V: TRBV30
DNA: TGTGCCTGGAGGCTCGGGACAGCTAGTAGCAATCAGCCCCAGCATTTT
CDR3: CAWRLGTASSNQPQHF

J: TRBJ2-7
D: .
size: .
V: TRBV4-1
DNA: TGCGCCAGCAGCCAAGAAAGGGGCGGTCCCTACGAGCAGTACTTC
CDR3: CASSQERGGPYEQYF

J: TRBJ2-3
D: TRBD1
size: .
V: TRBV27
DNA: TGTGCCAGCAGCGAACCCCGGGACAGGGGTAGCTCAGATACGCAGTATTTT
CDR3: CASSEPRDRGSSDTQYF

J: TRBJ2-2
D: .
size: .
V: TRBV29-1
DNA: TGCAGCGTTGGCGGCGCGAACACCGGGGAGCTGTTTTTT
CDR3: CSVGGANTGELFF

J: TRBJ2-7
D: TRBD1
size: once
V: TRBV14
DNA: TGTGCCAGCAGCCACGAAACCCCCGGGACAGGGGACGAGCAGTACTTC
CDR3: CASSHETPGTGDEQYF

J: TRBJ2-1
D: .
size: .
V: TRBV7-2
DNA: TGTGCCAGCAGCTTAGGGACAGAGCAGTTCTTC
CDR3: CASSLGTEQFF

J: TRBJ1-4
D: .
size: .
V: TRBV6-6
DNA: TGTGCCAGCAGTCAAAGGGGGAAAACGAAAACTAATGAAAAACTGTTTTTT
CDR3: CASSQRGKTKTNEKLFF

J: TRBJ2-3
D: TRBD2
size: .
V: TRBV6-2/TRBV6-3
DNA: TGTGCCAGCAGTTTGCGGGGGGGCTGGGATACGCAGTATTTT
CDR3: CASSLRGGWDTQYF

J: TRBJ2-5
D: TRBD1
size: .
V: TRBV18
DNA: TGTGCCAGCTCACCCTTGGACAGGGTTGAGACCCAGTACTTC
CDR3: CASSPLDRVETQYF

J: TRBJ2-3
D: .
size: .
V: TRBV7-9
DNA: TGTGCCAGCAGCCACCGGGACACTGGAGATACGCAGTATTTT
CDR3: CASSHRDTGDTQYF

J: TRBJ1-2
D: TRBD1
size: .
V: TRBV28
DNA: TGTGCCAGCTTTACTTCCGGACAGGGTGTTAACTATGGCTACACCTTC
CDR3: CASFTSGQGVNYGYTF

J: TRBJ2-1
D: .
size: .
V: TRBV5-1
DNA: TGCGCCAGCAGCTCGGGACAAAACAATGAGCAGTTCTTC
CDR3: CASSSGQNNEQFF